The source of this TCR beta chain is a study of T cell repertoires in cytomegalovirus infection. The study's findings and limits: Across the ex vivo response, the dominant clonotypes were HLA-C-restricted CMV-specific TCR beta clonotypes.

This clonotype was counted ten times or more. Antigen unknown. MiXCR was run by TCRdb on the reads, yielding one entry per CDR3 protein. The table includes approximately 490,000 distinct CDR3 sequences, 11% detected once. Germline CDR1 SGHNT, CDR2 YYREEE (reference sequence). The CDR3 runs to 15 residues. V shed 4 bases, J shed 1 base, and the junction held 4 bases outside the gene matches. This receptor was identified in a human donor in good health (CMV status not recorded). Some clones in this sample may be carry-over from other donors' samples. The sequencing sample was made of PBMCs. The V and J genes are TRBV5-4 and TRBJ1-2, with 10 bases matching TRBD1. CDR3 in DNA: TGTGCCAGCAGCCTGACAGGGGGCCTTAACTATGGCTACACCTTC. This codes for CASSLTGGLNYGYTF.